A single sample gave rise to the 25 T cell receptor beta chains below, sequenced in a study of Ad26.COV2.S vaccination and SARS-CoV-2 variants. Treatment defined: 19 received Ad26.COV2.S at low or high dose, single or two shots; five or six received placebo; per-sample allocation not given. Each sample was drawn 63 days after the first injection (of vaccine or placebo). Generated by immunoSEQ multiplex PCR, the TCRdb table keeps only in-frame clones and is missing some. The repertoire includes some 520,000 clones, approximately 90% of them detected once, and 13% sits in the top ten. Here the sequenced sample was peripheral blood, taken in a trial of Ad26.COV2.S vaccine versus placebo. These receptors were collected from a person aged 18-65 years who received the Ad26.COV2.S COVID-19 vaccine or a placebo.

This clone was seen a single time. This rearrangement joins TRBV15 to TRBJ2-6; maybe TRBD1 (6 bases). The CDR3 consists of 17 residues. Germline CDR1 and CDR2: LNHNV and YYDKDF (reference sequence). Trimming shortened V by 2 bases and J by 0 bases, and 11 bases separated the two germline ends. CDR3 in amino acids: CATSRTSQGSGANVLTF. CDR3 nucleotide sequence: TGTGCCACCAGCAGAACATCACAGGGCTCTGGGGCCAACGTCCTGACTTTC.

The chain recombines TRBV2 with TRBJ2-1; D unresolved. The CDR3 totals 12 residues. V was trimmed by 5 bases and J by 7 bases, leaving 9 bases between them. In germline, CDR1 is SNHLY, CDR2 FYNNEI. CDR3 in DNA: TGTGCCAGCAGTCCGCTAGGAAATGAGCAGTTCTTC. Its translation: CASSPLGNEQFF.

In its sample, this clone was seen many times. CDR3 nucleotide sequence: TGTGCCAGCGGTAGCCAGCAGTTCTTC. It codes for CASGSQQFF. The rearrangement joins TRBV12-3 or TRBV12-4 to TRBJ2-1, with D unresolved. This CDR3 spans 9 amino acids. The V and J ends lost 8 bases and 11 bases respectively, with 7 bases between them.

The CDR3 DNA sequence: TGTGCCAGCAGTTTACGAGGGGGTTATGCCCTCCACTTT. Protein product: CASSLRGGYALHF. The rearrangement uses TRBV7-3 and TRBJ1-6; tentative D call: TRBD1 (6 bases). CDR1 SGHTA and CDR2 FQGTGA come from the germline V gene. This CDR3 has 13 amino acids. V dropped 6 bases and J dropped 14 bases, with 17 bases sitting between them.

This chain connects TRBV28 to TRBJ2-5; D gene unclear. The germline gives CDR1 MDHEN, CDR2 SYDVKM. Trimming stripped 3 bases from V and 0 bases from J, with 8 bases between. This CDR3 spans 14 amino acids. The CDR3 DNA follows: TGTGCCAGCAGTTTGGGCAGCTACCAAGAGACCCAGTACTTC. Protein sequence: CASSLGSYQETQYF.

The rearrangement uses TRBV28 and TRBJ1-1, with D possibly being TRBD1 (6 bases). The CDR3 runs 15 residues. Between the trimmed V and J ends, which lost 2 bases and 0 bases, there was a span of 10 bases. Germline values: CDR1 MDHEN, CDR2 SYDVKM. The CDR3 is CASSLTGTMNTEAFF. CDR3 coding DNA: TGTGCCAGCAGTTTAACAGGGACGATGAACACTGAAGCTTTCTTT.

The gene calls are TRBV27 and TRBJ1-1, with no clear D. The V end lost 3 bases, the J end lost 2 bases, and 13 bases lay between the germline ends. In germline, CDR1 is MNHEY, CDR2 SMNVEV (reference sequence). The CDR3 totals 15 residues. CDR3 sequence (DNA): TGTGCCAGCAGTTTCGCGGGCGGCCGTAACACTGAAGCTTTCTTT. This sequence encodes CASSFAGGRNTEAFF.

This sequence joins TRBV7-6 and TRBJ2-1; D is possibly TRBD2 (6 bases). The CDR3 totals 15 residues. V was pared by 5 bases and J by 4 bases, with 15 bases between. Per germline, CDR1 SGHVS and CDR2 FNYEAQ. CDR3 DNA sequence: TGTGCCAGCAGCCTTTATATTGGAGGGTACAATGAGCAGTTCTTC. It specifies CASSLYIGGYNEQFF.

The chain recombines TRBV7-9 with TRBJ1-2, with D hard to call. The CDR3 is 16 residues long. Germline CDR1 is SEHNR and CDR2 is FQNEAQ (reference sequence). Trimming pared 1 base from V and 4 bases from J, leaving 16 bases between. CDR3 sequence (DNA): TGTGCCAGCAGCTTAGATCTCACTCCCTCTTCCTATGGCTACACCTTC. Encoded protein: CASSLDLTPSSYGYTF.

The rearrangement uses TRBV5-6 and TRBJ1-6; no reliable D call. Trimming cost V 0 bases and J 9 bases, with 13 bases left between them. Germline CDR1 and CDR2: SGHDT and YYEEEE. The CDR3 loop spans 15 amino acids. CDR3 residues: CASSLGFGDGSPLHF. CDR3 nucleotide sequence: TGTGCCAGCAGCTTGGGATTTGGTGATGGTTCACCCCTCCACTTT.

The CDR3 DNA reads TGTGCCAGCAGTTTACCCCCTTTAGAGCCCCAGCATTTT. This gives the protein CASSLPPLEPQHF. This chain links TRBV28 with TRBJ1-5; D is undetermined. This CDR3 spans 13 amino acids. The germline V and J ends were trimmed by 2 bases and 8 bases, with 10 bases remaining between them. Germline V CDR1 and CDR2: MDHEN, SYDVKM.

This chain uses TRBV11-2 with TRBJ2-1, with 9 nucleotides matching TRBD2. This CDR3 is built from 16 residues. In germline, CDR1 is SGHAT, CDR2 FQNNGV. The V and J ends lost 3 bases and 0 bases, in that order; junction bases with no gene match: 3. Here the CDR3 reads CASSLRAGGSYNEQFF. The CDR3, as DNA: TGTGCCAGCAGCTTGCGAGCGGGAGGCTCCTACAATGAGCAGTTCTTC.

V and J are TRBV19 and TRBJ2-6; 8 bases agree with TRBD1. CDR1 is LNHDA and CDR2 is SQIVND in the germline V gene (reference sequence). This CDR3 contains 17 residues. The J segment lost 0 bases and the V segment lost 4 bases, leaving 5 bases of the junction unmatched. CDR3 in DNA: TGTGCCAGTAGTAACGGACAGGGACGCTCTGGGGCCAACGTCCTGACTTTC. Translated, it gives CASSNGQGRSGANVLTF.

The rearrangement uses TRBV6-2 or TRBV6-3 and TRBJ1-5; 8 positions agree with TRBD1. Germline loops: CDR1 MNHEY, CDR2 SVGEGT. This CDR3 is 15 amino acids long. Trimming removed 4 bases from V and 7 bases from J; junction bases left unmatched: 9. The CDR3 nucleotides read TGTGCCAGCAGTTCATCAGGGGGCTTAGGACAGCCCCAGCATTTT. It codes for CASSSSGGLGQPQHF.

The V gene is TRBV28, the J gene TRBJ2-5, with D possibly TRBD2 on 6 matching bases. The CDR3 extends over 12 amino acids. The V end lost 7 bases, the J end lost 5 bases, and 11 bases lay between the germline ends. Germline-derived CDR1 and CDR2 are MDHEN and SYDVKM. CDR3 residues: CASNGGWETQYF. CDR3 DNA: TGTGCCAGCAACGGGGGTTGGGAGACCCAGTACTTC.

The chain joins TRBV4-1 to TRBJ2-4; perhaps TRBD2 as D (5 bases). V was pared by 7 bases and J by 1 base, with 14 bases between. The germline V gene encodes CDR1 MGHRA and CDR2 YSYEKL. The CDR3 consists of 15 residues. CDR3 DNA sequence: TGCGCCAGCACCCCCCAAATAGCGGCCAAAAACATTCAGTACTTC. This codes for CASTPQIAAKNIQYF.

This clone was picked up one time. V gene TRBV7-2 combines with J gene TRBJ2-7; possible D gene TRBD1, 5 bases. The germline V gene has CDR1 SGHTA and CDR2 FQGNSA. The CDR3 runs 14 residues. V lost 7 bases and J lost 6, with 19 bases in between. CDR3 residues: CASTVGPEEVEQYF. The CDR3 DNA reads TGTGCCAGCACCGTGGGGCCCGAAGAGGTCGAGCAGTACTTC. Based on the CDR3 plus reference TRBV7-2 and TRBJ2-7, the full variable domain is GAGVSQSPSNKVTEKGKDVELRCDPISGHTALYWYRQSLGQGLEFLIYFQGNSAPDKSGLPSDRFSAERTGGSVSTLTIQRTQQEDSAVYLCASTVGPEEVEQYFGPGTRLTVT.

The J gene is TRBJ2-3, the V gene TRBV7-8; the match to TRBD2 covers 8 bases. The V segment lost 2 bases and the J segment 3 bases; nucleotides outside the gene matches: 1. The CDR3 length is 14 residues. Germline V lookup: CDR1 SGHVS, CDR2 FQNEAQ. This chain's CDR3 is CASSLTGGTDTQYF. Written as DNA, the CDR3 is TGTGCCAGCAGCTTAACGGGAGGGACAGATACGCAGTATTTT. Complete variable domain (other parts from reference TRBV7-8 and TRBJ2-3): GAGVSQSPRYKVAKRGQDVALRCDPISGHVSLFWYQQALGQGPEFLTYFQNEAQLDKSGLPSDRFFAERPEGSVSTLKIQRTQQEDSAVYLCASSLTGGTDTQYFGPGTRLTVL.

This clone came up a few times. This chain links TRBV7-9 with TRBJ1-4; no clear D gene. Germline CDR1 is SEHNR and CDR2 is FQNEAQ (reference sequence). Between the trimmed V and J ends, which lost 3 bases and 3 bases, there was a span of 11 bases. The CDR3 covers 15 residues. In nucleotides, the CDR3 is TGTGCCAGCAGCTTCGACGCCCCGCCTAATGAAAAACTGTTTTTT. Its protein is CASSFDAPPNEKLFF.

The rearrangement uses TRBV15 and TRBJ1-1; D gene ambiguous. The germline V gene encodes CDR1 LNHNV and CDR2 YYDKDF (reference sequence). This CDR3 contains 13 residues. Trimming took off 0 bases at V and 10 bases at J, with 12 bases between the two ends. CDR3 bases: TGTGCCACCAGCAGAGATCAGACATACGGAGCTTTCTTT. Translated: CATSRDQTYGAFF.

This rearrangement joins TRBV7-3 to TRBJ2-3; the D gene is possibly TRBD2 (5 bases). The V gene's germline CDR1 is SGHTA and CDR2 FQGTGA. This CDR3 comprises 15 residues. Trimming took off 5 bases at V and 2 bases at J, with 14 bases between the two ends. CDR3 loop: CASSQSGASTDTQYF. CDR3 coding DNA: TGTGCCAGCAGCCAAAGCGGCGCCTCCACAGATACGCAGTATTTT.

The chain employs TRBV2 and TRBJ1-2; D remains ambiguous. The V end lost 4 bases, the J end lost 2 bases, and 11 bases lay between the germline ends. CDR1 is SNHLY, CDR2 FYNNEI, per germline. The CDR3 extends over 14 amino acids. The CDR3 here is CASSGTEKNYGYTF. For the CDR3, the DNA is TGTGCCAGCAGTGGGACCGAAAAAAACTATGGCTACACCTTC.

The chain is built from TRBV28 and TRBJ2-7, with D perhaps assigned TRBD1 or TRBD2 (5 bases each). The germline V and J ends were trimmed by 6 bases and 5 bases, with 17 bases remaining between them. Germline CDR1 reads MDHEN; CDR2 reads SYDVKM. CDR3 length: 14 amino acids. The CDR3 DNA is TGTGCCAGCAGGTACCGAGGGGTCCTAGACGAGCAGTACTTC. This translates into CASRYRGVLDEQYF.

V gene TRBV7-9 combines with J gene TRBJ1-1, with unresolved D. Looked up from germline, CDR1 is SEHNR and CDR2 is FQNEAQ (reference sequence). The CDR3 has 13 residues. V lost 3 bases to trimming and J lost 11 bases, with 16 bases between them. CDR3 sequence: CASSFGQALVAFF. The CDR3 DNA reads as TGTGCCAGCAGCTTCGGGCAGGCACTGGTGGCTTTCTTT.

CDR3 sequence (DNA): TGTGCCAGCAGCTTAGCGAGGACAGGGGGTTCACCCCTCCACTTT. Protein product: CASSLARTGGSPLHF. The V gene is TRBV7-6, the J gene TRBJ1-6; 10 positions agree with TRBD1. CDR3 size: 15 residues. V lost 0 bases to trimming and J lost 9 bases; unmatched junction nucleotides: 2. Per germline, CDR1 SGHVS and CDR2 FNYEAQ.